One sample yielded the 7 T cell receptor beta chains listed below, sequenced in a study of Graves' ophthalmopathy and Graves' hyperthyroidism. The TCR beta CDR3 regions underwent amplification from RNA transcripts. HTBI primers served in a first-round RT-PCR, which a second-round multiplex PCR followed. Each CDR3 protein gets one entry after TCRdb re-called the multiplex PCR reads with MiXCR. The sample contains approximately 160,000 distinct CDR3 sequences, roughly two fifths of which appear only once. Sequencing was done on a sample of peripheral blood. The origin of the receptors is a man aged 25-45 years with Graves' ophthalmopathy.

The chain uses TRBV6-1 and TRBJ1-2; tentatively, D is TRBD1 (5 bases). This CDR3 spans 13 amino acids. Germline assignment: CDR1 MNHNS and CDR2 SASEGT. Trimming removed 5 bases at V and 8 bases at J, with 15 bases between. DNA for the CDR3: TGTGCCAGCAGTCCCGAGCAGGGCACAGGCTACACCTTC. This translates into CASSPEQGTGYTF.

The gene calls are TRBV6-2 or TRBV6-3 and TRBJ1-2; possibly TRBD1 for D (5 bases). V lost 0 bases and J lost 4, with 9 bases in between. CDR3 size: 14 residues. Germline CDR1 reads MNHEY; CDR2 reads SVGEGT. CDR3 protein: CASSYSEGLYGYTF. CDR3 DNA: TGTGCCAGCAGTTACTCGGAGGGGCTCTATGGCTACACCTTC.

This clonotype occurred once. The rearrangement links TRBV4-1 to TRBJ2-7; TRBD1 agrees at 10 bases. The CDR3 contains 16 residues. Trimming removed 1 base from V and 4 bases from J; junction bases left unmatched: 7. Germline loops: CDR1 MGHRA, CDR2 YSYEKL. CDR3 in DNA: TGCGCCAGCAGCCAAGTTCGGGACAGGGGTTCTTACGAGCAGTACTTC. Protein product: CASSQVRDRGSYEQYF.

At least ten counts were recorded for this clonotype. The chain couples TRBV28 to TRBJ1-5, with a possible D match to TRBD1 (5 bases). V lost 4 bases, J lost 0 bases, and 16 bases lay in between. Germline V gene data show CDR1 as MDHEN and CDR2 as SYDVKM. The CDR3 has 17 residues. The CDR3 loop reads CASSSWGGLYSNQPQHF. The CDR3 region has the DNA TGTGCCAGCAGTTCCTGGGGGGGACTCTATAGCAATCAGCCCCAGCATTTT.

This clonotype was seen ten or more times. The CDR3 end shows no conserved phenylalanine or tryptophan, and so a read error is likely. The chain is built from TRBV19 and TRBJ2-4; D might be TRBD2 (5 bases). The germline V gene encodes CDR1 LNHDA and CDR2 SQIVND (reference sequence). CDR3 length equals 16 residues. The CDR3 sequence is CASGISERLAKNIQYL. The CDR3 nucleotides read TGTGCCAGTGGTATTTCCGAGCGGTTGGCCAAAAACATTCAGTACCTC.

This chain uses TRBV27 with TRBJ2-7, with 9 nucleotides matching TRBD2. This CDR3 region has 14 residues. V trimming: 6 bases; J trimming: 4 bases; junction bases outside the gene matches: 7. Per the germline V gene, CDR1 is MNHEY and CDR2 is SMNVEV (reference sequence). CDR3 protein: CASRLASGIYEQYF. The CDR3 DNA is TGTGCCAGCAGACTGGCTAGCGGGATTTACGAGCAGTACTTC.

This chain uses TRBV11-2 with TRBJ2-7; no reliable D call. CDR3 length: 17 amino acids. CDR1 is SGHAT and CDR2 is FQNNGV in the germline V gene. Trimming removed 1 base from V and 0 bases from J, with 16 bases in between. CDR3 residues: CASSLVLTRPSSYEQYF. CDR3 sequence (DNA): TGTGCCAGCAGCTTAGTCCTTACAAGGCCCAGCTCCTACGAGCAGTACTTC.